This TCR beta chain was obtained from a study of technical replicates of blood from a handful of donors. Trimming pared 5 bases from V and 0 bases from J, leaving 18 bases between. The CDR3 has 18 amino acids. CDR1 is SGHRS, CDR2 YFSETQ, per germline. Sequencing was performed with immunoSEQ multiplex PCR; in TCRdb, only in-frame clones are kept and a portion is missing. The profile shows some 60,000 clones, over 85% of them singletons. What was sequenced was PBMCs. The receptor was isolated from a human donor in good health. Some clones in this sample may be carry-over from other donors' samples. This sequence joins TRBV5-1 and TRBJ2-6; perhaps TRBD1 as D (6 bases). CDR3 sequence (DNA): TGCGCCAGCAGGCTGGGGGCCGGGGTGGACTCTGGGGCCAACGTCCTGACTTTC. As protein: CASRLGAGVDSGANVLTF.